What follows are 8 T cell receptor beta chains derived from one specimen sequenced in a study of OX40 agonist ivuxolimab in advanced cancers. The method was immunoSEQ multiplex PCR; TCRdb's version includes in-frame clones alone and lacks a portion of them. Of 40,000 to 60,000 clones listed, 70% to 90% are singletons. The starting material was CD4+ or CD8+ T cells sorted from blood, obtained in a trial of the OX40 agonist ivuxolimab. Receptors originate from an adult with an advanced solid tumor such as melanoma, head and neck, liver or kidney cancer.

This clone appeared once. The gene calls are TRBV27 and TRBJ1-2; weak D call: TRBD1 (5 bases). This CDR3 spans 13 amino acids. V lost 4 bases and J lost 5, with 11 bases in between. Germline V gene data show CDR1 as MNHEY and CDR2 as SMNVEV (reference sequence). CDR3 coding DNA: TGTGCCAGCAGTTCGATTCGACAGTATGGCTACACCTTC. It encodes CASSSIRQYGYTF.

The chain couples TRBV2 to TRBJ2-5; D is tentatively TRBD1 or TRBD2 (5 bases each). This CDR3 has 14 residues. V shed 4 bases and J shed 2 bases, with 11 bases lying between them. CDR1 and CDR2 from the germline V gene are SNHLY and FYNNEI. The CDR3 protein is CASSARDGQETQYF. Here the CDR3 DNA reads TGTGCCAGCAGTGCTCGGGACGGTCAAGAGACCCAGTACTTC.

V and J are TRBV7-2 and TRBJ2-1; D remains unclear. Germline lookup yields CDR1 SGHTA and CDR2 FQGNSA. The germline V and J ends were trimmed by 1 base and 6 bases, with 13 bases remaining between them. This CDR3 has 15 residues. As DNA, the CDR3 is TGTGCCAGCAGCTTAGGAGGATCCCCGCTCAATGAGCAGTTCTTC. Protein: CASSLGGSPLNEQFF.

The gene calls are TRBV14 and TRBJ1-1; D unresolved. V lost 2 bases, J lost 6 bases, and 7 bases lay in between. The germline gives CDR1 SGHDN, CDR2 FVKESK. The CDR3 covers 12 residues. CDR3 amino acids: CASSQISPEAFF. CDR3 nucleotides: TGTGCCAGCAGCCAAATATCGCCTGAAGCTTTCTTT.

A word on this clone: Other nucleotide sequences from this sample produce the same CDR3. This chain uses TRBV7-2 with TRBJ2-3; D not resolved. Germline V gene data show CDR1 as SGHTA and CDR2 as FQGNSA. The CDR3 spans 14 residues. V shed 1 base and J shed 2 bases, with 7 bases lying between them. For the CDR3, the DNA is TGTGCCAGCAGCTTAGTGCCGGTCACAGATACGCAGTATTTT. This codes for CASSLVPVTDTQYF.

The chain joins TRBV5-1 to TRBJ2-1, with unresolved D. The germline V and J ends were trimmed by 0 bases and 5 bases, with 9 bases remaining between them. This CDR3 comprises 14 residues. CDR1 is SGHRS and CDR2 is YFSETQ in the germline V gene. The CDR3 nucleotides read TGCGCCAGCAGCTTGGCCGTAGCAGACAATGAGCAGTTCTTC. This codes for CASSLAVADNEQFF.

V gene TRBV5-5 combines with J gene TRBJ2-7, with TRBD2 as a possible D gene (6 bases). The V gene's germline CDR1 is SGHKS and CDR2 YYEKEE (reference sequence). The CDR3 has 15 residues. V lost 0 bases, J lost 3 bases, and 13 bases lay in between. The CDR3 is CASSLAGEGLYEQYF. As DNA, the CDR3 is TGTGCCAGCAGCTTGGCGGGGGAAGGGCTCTACGAGCAGTACTTC. Supplemented by reference TRBV5-5 and TRBJ2-7, the full variable domain reads DAGVTQSPTHLIKTRGQQVTLRCSPISGHKSVSWYQQVLGQGPQFIFQYYEKEERGRGNFPDRFSARQFPNYSSELNVNALLLGDSALYLCASSLAGEGLYEQYFGPGTRLTVT.

The chain joins TRBV6-4 to TRBJ2-1, with TRBD2 matching over 8 bases. After removal of 2 bases from V and 3 bases from J, the junction contained 15 bases not matched to a gene. This CDR3 is built from 19 residues. Looked up from germline, CDR1 is MRHNA and CDR2 is SNTAGT. This CDR3 reads CASSDPKGAGGMLYNEQFF. The CDR3 DNA sequence: TGTGCCAGCAGTGACCCGAAGGGCGCGGGGGGCATGCTCTACAATGAGCAGTTCTTC.